A single sample gave rise to the 32 T cell receptor beta chains below, sequenced in a study of cytotoxic CD8 clonotypes in ibrutinib-treated CLL. Clones were sequenced by immunoSEQ multiplex PCR, and TCRdb holds only the in-frame ones, with some missing. The profile shows approximately 91,000 clones, 70% to 80% of them singletons. Sequences were derived from PBMCs, sampled after 12 months of ibrutinib treatment. These receptors were obtained from a human donor with chronic lymphocytic leukemia.

The V and J genes are TRBV30 and TRBJ2-7; maybe TRBD2 (5 bases). Germline CDR1 and CDR2: GTSNPN and SVGIG (reference sequence). V was cut by 3 bases and J by 3 bases, with 15 bases left in between. The CDR3 runs to 14 residues. CDR3: CAWRLRGSVYEQYF. CDR3 nucleotides: TGTGCCTGGAGGCTGCGAGGGTCGGTCTACGAGCAGTACTTC.

This clone was detected ten times or more. This same CDR3 is encoded by further DNA sequences in the sample. This rearrangement joins TRBV7-3 to TRBJ2-1; D may be TRBD1 or TRBD2 (5 bases each). This CDR3 is built from 14 residues. Germline CDR1 and CDR2: SGHTA and FQGTGA. V was clipped by 2 bases and J by 1 base, with 6 bases between them. The CDR3 bases are TGTGCCAGCAGCTTAGGGGGTTCCTACAATGAGCAGTTCTTC. Its translation: CASSLGGSYNEQFF.

This clone showed up just a few times. The rearrangement links TRBV5-1 to TRBJ2-1; TRBD2 matches at 7 bases. The V gene end was trimmed by 1 base and the J gene end by 5 bases; junction bases not matched to a gene: 9. The CDR3 totals 16 residues. Germline values: CDR1 SGHRS, CDR2 YFSETQ. As DNA, the CDR3 is TGCGCCAGCAGCTTGCAGCGCCTAGCGGACGACAATGAGCAGTTCTTC. Translation: CASSLQRLADDNEQFF.

The chain is built from TRBV7-2 and TRBJ2-7, with 12 bases fitting TRBD2. With V trimmed by 5 bases and J by 7 bases, 12 bases remained unmatched. This CDR3 has 16 residues. Germline V gene lookup returns CDR1 SGHTA and CDR2 FQGNSA. CDR3 loop: CASSPWTSGTPREQYF. The CDR3 nucleotides are TGTGCCAGCAGCCCCTGGACTAGCGGGACCCCTCGGGAGCAGTACTTC.

Here the CDR3 reads CASRGTALSSYEQYF. CDR3 in DNA: TGTGCCAGCCGTGGGACGGCCCTCAGCTCCTACGAGCAGTACTTC. The J gene is TRBJ2-7, the V gene TRBV28; perhaps D is TRBD1 or TRBD2 (5 bases each). Per the germline V gene, CDR1 is MDHEN and CDR2 is SYDVKM. There are 15 residues in the CDR3. Trimming shortened V by 8 bases and J by 0 bases, and 17 bases separated the two germline ends.

The chain links TRBV28 to TRBJ2-5; D tentatively reads TRBD1 or TRBD2 (7 bases each). Germline CDR1 reads MDHEN; CDR2 reads SYDVKM. V was pared by 10 bases and J by 0 bases, with 18 bases between. There are 15 residues in the CDR3. As DNA, the CDR3 is TGTGCCACCCAGGGGGGGGGACGGGACCAAGAGACCCAGTACTTC. The encoded protein is CATQGGGRDQETQYF. Combining the CDR3 with reference TRBV28 and TRBJ2-5 gives the whole variable domain DVKVTQSSRYLVKRTGEKVFLECVQDMDHENMFWYRQDPGLGLRLIYFSYDVKMKEKGDIPEGYSVSREKKERFSLILESASTNQTSMYLCATQGGGRDQETQYFGPGTRLLVL.

The chain recombines TRBV13 with TRBJ2-2; D possibly corresponds to TRBD1 (5 bases). V was trimmed by 3 bases and J by 4 bases, leaving 12 bases between them. This CDR3 spans 15 amino acids. Germline CDR1 is PRHDT and CDR2 is FYEKMQ (reference sequence). CDR3 sequence (DNA): TGTGCCAGCAGCTTGGGGCAGTGGGGCACCGGGGAGCTGTTTTTT. Translated, it gives CASSLGQWGTGELFF.

The CDR3 reads CASSLRGAGGDTQYF. The CDR3 region has the DNA TGTGCCAGCAGCCTCCGGGGGGCCGGGGGAGATACGCAGTATTTT. The J gene is TRBJ2-3, the V gene TRBV5-5; possibly TRBD2 for D (7 bases). Trimming left V 4 bases short and J 5 bases short, with 17 bases between. Germline CDR1 and CDR2: SGHKS and YYEKEE (reference sequence). The CDR3 consists of 15 residues. Using reference TRBV5-5 and TRBJ2-3 for the parts outside the CDR3, the full variable domain is DAGVTQSPTHLIKTRGQQVTLRCSPISGHKSVSWYQQVLGQGPQFIFQYYEKEERGRGNFPDRFSARQFPNYSSELNVNALLLGDSALYLCASSLRGAGGDTQYFGPGTRLTVL.

A single count supports this clone. The rearrangement links TRBV7-2 to TRBJ1-3; 7 bases map to TRBD1. Per germline, CDR1 SGHTA and CDR2 FQGNSA. This CDR3 region has 14 residues. V gave up 5 bases and J gave up 4 bases; unmatched junction bases: 5. The CDR3 DNA reads as TGTGCCAGCAGCCCGGACAGGTTGGGAAACACCATATATTTT. It encodes CASSPDRLGNTIYF.

The CDR3 reads CASSTLGGTYNEQFF. The CDR3 DNA reads as TGTGCCAGTAGTACCCTAGGGGGTACCTACAATGAGCAGTTCTTC. The chain employs TRBV19 and TRBJ2-1; D is perhaps TRBD1 (6 bases). This CDR3 is built from 15 residues. Germline values: CDR1 LNHDA, CDR2 SQIVND (reference sequence). The germline V and J ends were trimmed by 4 bases and 2 bases, with 12 bases remaining between them.

The CDR3 DNA reads TGCGCCAGCAGCCCGGACACAGGGGGCGGCACAGATACGCAGTATTTT. This codes for CASSPDTGGGTDTQYF. This chain links TRBV5-1 with TRBJ2-3, with 9 bases matching TRBD1. Trimming at V came to 4 bases and at J to 1 base, leaving 7 bases not matched to a gene. CDR3 length: 16 residues. Per germline, CDR1 SGHRS and CDR2 YFSETQ.

The chain recombines TRBV6-6 with TRBJ1-5, with TRBD1 matching over 8 bases. CDR1 and CDR2 (germline): MNHNY, SVGAGI (reference sequence). Trimming at V came to 2 bases and at J to 1 base, leaving 1 base not matched to a gene. The CDR3 runs to 15 residues. CDR3 sequence: CASSYRTGSNQPQHF. The CDR3 DNA is TGTGCCAGCAGTTACCGGACAGGGAGCAATCAGCCCCAGCATTTT.

V and J are TRBV10-1 and TRBJ1-1, with unresolved D. The CDR3 consists of 13 residues. Germline CDR1 is WNHNN and CDR2 is SYGVQD (reference sequence). Deletions cut 4 bases from V and 1 base from J, with 7 bases between. The CDR3 sequence is CASSVGPNTEAFF. CDR3 coding DNA: TGCGCCAGCAGTGTGGGCCCGAACACTGAAGCTTTCTTT.

This clone was seen just once. This rearrangement joins TRBV7-2 to TRBJ2-1; TRBD2 agrees at 7 bases. Germline CDR1 reads SGHTA; CDR2 reads FQGNSA. This CDR3 has 14 residues. V trimming: 1 base; J trimming: 8 bases; junction bases outside the gene matches: 5. CDR3 residues: CASSLVRGGDEQFF. The DNA of the CDR3 is TGTGCCAGCAGCTTAGTTAGGGGAGGGGATGAGCAGTTCTTC. Together with reference TRBV7-2 and TRBJ2-1, the CDR3 gives the full variable domain: GAGVSQSPSNKVTEKGKDVELRCDPISGHTALYWYRQSLGQGLEFLIYFQGNSAPDKSGLPSDRFSAERTGGSVSTLTIQRTQQEDSAVYLCASSLVRGGDEQFFGPGTRLTVL.

This chain uses TRBV10-3 with TRBJ1-2; TRBD1 aligns across 9 bases. The CDR3 is made up of 15 amino acids. Losses at the gene ends were 4 bases for V and 3 bases for J; bases not matched to a gene: 6. Germline V gives CDR1 ENHRY, CDR2 SYGVKD. The CDR3 nucleotides are TGTGCCATCAGTGGAAGGACAGGGGATGACTATGGCTACACCTTC. The encoded protein is CAISGRTGDDYGYTF.

The genes are TRBV18 and TRBJ2-2, with 8 bases fitting TRBD1. This CDR3 comprises 16 residues. The germline V gene encodes CDR1 KGHSH and CDR2 LQKENI. With 0 bases clipped from V and 1 base from J, the junction kept 1 base outside the gene matches. The CDR3 nucleotides read TGTGCCAGCTCACCACCCGGACAGGGGAACACCGGGGAGCTGTTTTTT. Its protein is CASSPPGQGNTGELFF.

The V call is TRBV6-1, the J call TRBJ2-2, with D maybe TRBD2 (5 bases). V dropped 6 bases and J dropped 7 bases, with 18 bases sitting between them. The CDR3 runs 15 residues. The germline gives CDR1 MNHNS, CDR2 SASEGT. In DNA form, the CDR3 reads TGTGCCAGCAGGGACCGGGGTCCCGGCGGCGGGGAGCTGTTTTTT. Protein sequence: CASRDRGPGGGELFF.

This rearrangement joins TRBV9 to TRBJ2-3, with TRBD2 identical over 9 bases. In germline, CDR1 is SGDLS, CDR2 YYNGEE. The CDR3 contains 16 residues. With 3 bases clipped from V and 7 bases from J, the junction kept 12 bases outside the gene matches. The CDR3 coding sequence is TGTGCCAGCAGCGGTGGAGTGGTAGCGGGAGACAATACGCAGTATTTT. It translates to CASSGGVVAGDNTQYF. Complete variable domain (other parts from reference TRBV9 and TRBJ2-3): DSGVTQTPKHLITATGQRVTLRCSPRSGDLSVYWYQQSLDQGLQFLIQYYNGEERAKGNILERFSAQQFPDLHSELNLSSLELGDSALYFCASSGGVVAGDNTQYFGPGTRLTVL.

The chain uses TRBV5-1 and TRBJ1-2; no clear D gene. This CDR3 is built from 15 residues. V was clipped by 0 bases and J by 6 bases, with 15 bases between them. Germline V gene sequence: CDR1 SGHRS, CDR2 YFSETQ. CDR3 sequence reads: CASSLAVRVDHGYTF. The CDR3 nucleotides read TGCGCCAGCAGCTTGGCCGTGAGGGTTGACCATGGCTACACCTTC.

V usage is TRBV28 and J usage is TRBJ1-2, with a tentative D call TRBD1 (5 bases). The CDR3 has 13 amino acids. The ends were cut back, 4 bases at V and 8 bases at J, with 14 bases in the middle. From germline, CDR1 is MDHEN and CDR2 SYDVKM. In nucleotides, the CDR3 is TGTGCCAGCAGTTCCCCGCGTAGGGGAGGCTACACCTTC. It translates to CASSSPRRGGYTF.

This chain uses TRBV11-2 with TRBJ2-7; D unresolved. The CDR3 consists of 12 residues. The ends were cut back, 4 bases at V and 3 bases at J, with 7 bases in the middle. Per the germline V gene, CDR1 is SGHAT and CDR2 is FQNNGV. CDR3 bases: TGTGCCAGCAGCTCCCCGGGCTACGAGCAGTACTTC. It translates to CASSSPGYEQYF.

The chain is built from TRBV6-6 and TRBJ1-2; D not certain. The germline gives CDR1 MNHNY, CDR2 SVGAGI (reference sequence). V lost 2 bases and J 8 bases, leaving 12 bases between the germline ends. The CDR3 runs to 13 residues. The CDR3 region is CASSYMVTGGYTF. CDR3 DNA sequence: TGTGCCAGCAGTTACATGGTCACTGGGGGCTACACCTTC.

This clone was observed a few times. The V call is TRBV19, the J call TRBJ1-4; D ambiguous. The CDR3 totals 13 residues. Germline CDR1 LNHDA, CDR2 SQIVND (reference sequence). V was trimmed by 3 bases and J by 12 bases, leaving 14 bases between them. The CDR3 sequence: CASSIMYSWQLFF. The CDR3, as DNA: TGTGCCAGTAGTATCATGTACAGTTGGCAACTGTTTTTT. Together with reference TRBV19 and TRBJ1-4, the CDR3 gives the full variable domain: DGGITQSPKYLFRKEGQNVTLSCEQNLNHDAMYWYRQDPGQGLRLIYYSQIVNDFQKGDIAEGYSVSREKKESFPLTVTSAQKNPTAFYLCASSIMYSWQLFFGSGTQLSVL.

The chain has TRBV11-2 and TRBJ1-5; D is ambiguous. The CDR3 extends over 14 amino acids. The germline V gene has CDR1 SGHAT and CDR2 FQNNGV. The V gene lost 1 base and the J gene lost 2 bases, with 6 bases spanning the gap. CDR3 nucleotides: TGTGCCAGCAGCTTAGGGATAGGCAATCAGCCCCAGCATTTT. Its translation: CASSLGIGNQPQHF.

The V gene is TRBV7-2, the J gene TRBJ2-3; no reliable D call. The CDR3 loop spans 14 amino acids. Germline values: CDR1 SGHTA, CDR2 FQGNSA. With 4 bases removed from V and 2 bases from J, the gap between germline ends came to 10 bases. This CDR3 is CASSSPWITDTQYF. In DNA form, the CDR3 reads TGTGCCAGCAGCTCCCCCTGGATCACAGATACGCAGTATTTT.

This clone is classed as medium-sized. The rearrangement joins TRBV6-6 to TRBJ1-5; no clear D gene. The CDR3 totals 14 residues. In germline, CDR1 is MNHNY, CDR2 SVGAGI (reference sequence). V dropped 5 bases and J dropped 7 bases, with 15 bases sitting between them. The CDR3 coding sequence is TGTGCCAGCAGTCTCGAAACAAGCAGCCAGCCCCAGCATTTT. This codes for CASSLETSSQPQHF.

A few counts support this clone. This rearrangement joins TRBV7-9 to TRBJ1-2, with D tentatively TRBD1 (6 bases). The CDR3 is made up of 14 amino acids. The ends were cut back, 1 base at V and 8 bases at J, with 14 bases in the middle. CDR1 and CDR2 (germline): SEHNR, FQNEAQ (reference sequence). DNA for the CDR3: TGTGCCAGCAGCTTAGGGGGGGCCTGGGGAGGCTACACCTTC. Translation gives CASSLGGAWGGYTF.

This clone occurred once. This chain uses TRBV10-3 with TRBJ1-5, with D perhaps TRBD1 (5 bases). V was cut by 6 bases and J by 4 bases, with 13 bases left in between. The CDR3 runs to 14 residues. Looked up from germline, CDR1 is ENHRY and CDR2 is SYGVKD. CDR3 sequence: CAIRGEDRNQPQHF. The CDR3 DNA sequence: TGTGCCATCAGGGGGGAGGATCGGAATCAGCCCCAGCATTTT.

This clone was observed a few times. This chain uses TRBV7-2 with TRBJ2-3; 14 nucleotides match TRBD2. V lost 5 bases, J lost 3 bases, and 4 bases stayed unmatched. This CDR3 comprises 16 residues. Per the germline V gene, CDR1 is SGHTA and CDR2 is FQGNSA. The CDR3 region has the DNA TGTGCCAGCAGCCGCCGACTAGCGGGAGGGACAGATACGCAGTATTTT. It codes for CASSRRLAGGTDTQYF.

This clone was recorded only once. This rearrangement joins TRBV25-1 to TRBJ2-1, with 9 bases that match TRBD2. V shed 4 bases and J 8 bases; nucleotides not matched to a gene: 15. The length of the CDR3 is 17 residues. CDR1 and CDR2 (germline): MGHDK, SYGVNS. This CDR3 is CASSAPRLAGLVDEQFF. CDR3 DNA: TGTGCCAGCAGTGCCCCCCGGCTAGCGGGACTAGTCGATGAGCAGTTCTTC.

V and J are TRBV5-1 and TRBJ1-1; no reliable D call. The CDR3 is 14 residues long. The germline V and J ends were trimmed by 2 bases and 5 bases, with 13 bases remaining between them. The V gene's germline CDR1 is SGHRS and CDR2 YFSETQ. The chain's CDR3 is CASSFELPGTEAFF. Written as DNA, the CDR3 is TGCGCCAGCAGCTTCGAACTTCCCGGGACTGAAGCTTTCTTT.

The chain carries TRBV6-6 and TRBJ2-7; 11 nucleotides align to TRBD2. J lost 5 bases, V lost 6 bases, and 6 bases had no gene match. Germline V gene lookup returns CDR1 MNHNY and CDR2 SVGAGI (reference sequence). The CDR3 is 14 amino acids. The CDR3 nucleotides are TGTGCCAGCAGACCCGGGACTAGCGGCCACGAGCAGTACTTC. Translation gives CASRPGTSGHEQYF.